This note documents a single TCR beta chain sequence. What it recognizes is unknown. This sample stems from a study of T cell repertoires in cytomegalovirus infection. Study-wide findings and caveats: Summed frequency of shared TCR beta families picked out CMV carriers who also had the relevant HLA.

TCRdb used MiXCR to reprocess the reads, holding one entry per CDR3 protein. The sample records fewer than 900,000 distinct CDR3 sequences, roughly 28% being singletons. There are 14 residues in the CDR3. Germline values: CDR1 DFQATT, CDR2 SNEGSKA (reference sequence). Trimming stripped 1 base from V and 5 bases from J, with 13 bases between. The input for sequencing was cultured CD8+ T cells from PBMCs, taken from culture after CMV antigen stimulation. This sequence originates from a human donor in good health (CMV status not recorded). Some clones in this sample may be carry-over from other donors' samples. This rearrangement joins TRBV20-1 to TRBJ2-3; D remains unclear. The CDR3 protein is CSARAFMGRDTQYF. The CDR3 nucleotides read TGCAGTGCTAGAGCCTTCATGGGAAGAGATACGCAGTATTTT.